Listed below are T cell receptor beta chains from one sample, sequenced in a study of shared clonotypes between healthy human individuals. Clones were read by immunoSEQ multiplex PCR, and TCRdb kept only the in-frame ones, dropping some. This table has around 700,000 clones, roughly 72% appearing once. Material for sequencing was memory CD4+ T cells sorted from blood. Source of these receptors: a woman younger than 45 in good health. Both conserved end residues are part of each CDR3.

v_call cdr3_aa
TRBV5-6 CASSLQQGIGLSGYTF
TRBV19 CASSIDRVNTEAFF
TRBV2 CASSDDSAPIAGAGTDTQYF
TRBV5-4 CASSSWTGSLGYTF
TRBV5-1 CASSLTPNTGELFF
TRBV27 CASSLLAWAGNAKEAFF
TRBV6-6 CASLAGGRGDEQFF
TRBV7-9 CASEEQETQYF
TRBV5-1 CASSFGQVTEAFF
TRBV7-9 CASSPWDRGNTEAFF
TRBV29-1 CSAPMGNSGANVLTF
TRBV7-9 CASSLGNSYSGNTIYF
TRBV6-5 CASTRTGNTEAFF
TRBV5-6 CASSLGPQGGWQPQHF
TRBV5-8 CASRSGTSGPRGSYEQYF
TRBV28 CASSLGAGGSEQYF
TRBV5-1 CASSRDTNTGELFF
TRBV7-2 CASSLDNMNTEAFF
TRBV7-9 CASSKSRGREGRETQYF
TRBV19 CASSGPSEKLFF
TRBV4-1 CASSRKWTGMSELTETQYF
TRBV29-1 CSAGASLGEWQYF
TRBV7-2 CASSLGGNTIYF
TRBV21-1 CASSSRPCFWFF
TRBV14 CASSSNTEKGLNTEAFF
TRBV5-1 CASSSIAGVETQYF
TRBV28 CASSSIRTSGSSETQYF
TRBV5-1 CASRNAPGRDSPLHF
TRBV2 CASSDRTSGRAGQETQYF
TRBV19 CASTGLAGGPFYEQFF
TRBV6-5 CASSYRGHGSYEQYF
TRBV5-4 CASSSDRYNEQFF
TRBV6-5 CASNPPGTRAFF
TRBV21-1 CASSSSGMEDTQYF
TRBV5-1 CASSLQTGTLNYGYTF
TRBV6-1 CASRAGTGGLEQYF
TRBV22-1 CPGSPTGTGPYEQYF